The next 27 T cell receptor beta chains were all read from a single sample in a study of metastatic and nonmetastatic thyroid tumors. The entire patient cohort was treatment-naive prior to thyroid surgery. TCRdb reprocessed the PCR reads via MiXCR. This sample has about 6,600 clones, with roughly 35% found just once. The sequencing sample was made of adjacent normal tissue. The receptors stem from a female donor with papillary thyroid cancer or a benign thyroid nodule (not recorded which). Some clones in this sample may be carry-over from other donors' samples.

This clone was seen only a few times. This chain links TRBV28 with TRBJ1-5; D remains unclear. Per germline, CDR1 MDHEN and CDR2 SYDVKM. Trimming took off 10 bases at V and 2 bases at J, with 9 bases between the two ends. This CDR3 is 12 amino acids long. The CDR3: CATTRGNQPQHF. CDR3 sequence (DNA): TGTGCCACCACTAGAGGCAATCAGCCCCAGCATTTT.

This clone was seen a handful of times. The gene calls are TRBV27 and TRBJ2-7; the D gene is possibly TRBD1 (6 bases). Germline assignment: CDR1 MNHEY and CDR2 SMNVEV (reference sequence). CDR3 length: 12 residues. Trimming took off 7 bases at V and 1 base at J, with 8 bases between the two ends. The CDR3 region is CASMGASYEQYF. In nucleotides, the CDR3 is TGTGCCAGCATGGGGGCATCCTACGAGCAGTACTTC.

The CDR3 nucleotides read TGCGCCAGCAGCTTGTCAGGTGACACCGGGGAGCTGTTTTTT. It is translated as CASSLSGDTGELFF. The chain employs TRBV5-1 and TRBJ2-2; D gene unclear. V gave up 1 base and J gave up 3 bases, with 7 bases separating them. Germline CDR1 is SGHRS and CDR2 is YFSETQ. This CDR3 has 14 amino acids.

The V and J genes are TRBV6-5 and TRBJ2-1; TRBD1 might be the D (5 bases). The length of the CDR3 is 16 residues. Germline lookup yields CDR1 MNHEY and CDR2 SVGAGI. The V gene lost 0 bases and the J gene lost 5 bases, with 14 bases spanning the gap. The CDR3 nucleotides are TGTGCCAGCAGTTACTCCAGGGTAACAGCACACAATGAGCAGTTCTTC. It is translated as CASSYSRVTAHNEQFF.

The chain combines TRBV6-1 with TRBJ2-1; 7 bases are shared with TRBD2. With V trimmed by 3 bases and J by 7 bases, 6 bases remained unmatched. The germline V gene encodes CDR1 MNHNS and CDR2 SASEGT. The CDR3 has 14 residues. CDR3 loop: CASSEGRARNEQFF. As DNA, the CDR3 is TGTGCCAGCAGTGAGGGGAGGGCCCGTAATGAGCAGTTCTTC.

This chain connects TRBV20-1 to TRBJ2-7, with D unclear. Germline V lookup: CDR1 DFQATT, CDR2 SNEGSKA (reference sequence). Trimming stripped 5 bases from V and 4 bases from J, with 12 bases between. The CDR3 extends over 12 amino acids. The CDR3 DNA reads TGCAGTGCTTGGTTACAGAGTTACGAGCAGTACTTC. Protein product: CSAWLQSYEQYF.

The J gene is TRBJ2-3, the V gene TRBV20-1; 10 bases are a match to TRBD2. Germline-derived CDR1 and CDR2 are DFQATT and SNEGSKA (reference sequence). With 5 bases clipped from V and 6 bases from J, the junction kept 8 bases outside the gene matches. CDR3 length: 14 residues. In nucleotides, the CDR3 is TGCAGTGCTTCTAGCGGGGGTAGTGGGGATACGCAGTATTTT. Its translation is CSASSGGSGDTQYF.

CDR3 loop: CASYNEDRAYEQYF. The CDR3, as DNA: TGCGCCAGCTACAACGAAGACAGGGCCTACGAGCAGTACTTC. The V and J genes are TRBV5-1 and TRBJ2-7, with 7 bases fitting TRBD1. The germline CDR1 and CDR2 sequences are SGHRS and YFSETQ. V dropped 7 bases and J dropped 2; count of bases not matched to a gene: 9. This CDR3 has 14 residues. Drawing the rest from reference TRBV5-1 and TRBJ2-7, the complete variable domain is KAGVTQTPRYLIKTRGQQVTLSCSPISGHRSVSWYQQTPGQGLQFLFEYFSETQRNKGNFPGRFSGRQFSNSRSEMNVSTLELGDSALYLCASYNEDRAYEQYFGPGTRLTVT.

This clone was detected only a few times. The rearrangement uses TRBV6-2 or TRBV6-3 and TRBJ2-1; TRBD2 matches at 7 bases. The V gene end was trimmed by 3 bases and the J gene end by 8 bases; junction bases not matched to a gene: 10. This CDR3 is built from 15 residues. The germline gives CDR1 MNHEY, CDR2 SVGEGT. This CDR3 is CASSYIGGSLDEQFF. DNA for the CDR3: TGTGCCAGCAGTTATATTGGCGGGAGTCTAGATGAGCAGTTCTTC.

This clone was counted a few times. The rearrangement links TRBV6-1 to TRBJ2-2; a weak D match, TRBD1 (5 bases). Germline CDR1 reads MNHNS; CDR2 reads SASEGT. V dropped 8 bases and J dropped 4 bases, with 8 bases sitting between them. The CDR3 consists of 12 residues. The CDR3 region is CASRTTTGELFF. CDR3 nucleotide sequence: TGTGCCAGCCGGACAACCACCGGGGAGCTGTTTTTT.

This clone has more than one count but fewer than ten. The rearrangement uses TRBV20-1 and TRBJ2-1; D remains ambiguous. The germline CDR1 and CDR2 sequences are DFQATT and SNEGSKA (reference sequence). The CDR3 has 11 residues. V lost 6 bases and J lost 4, with 7 bases in between. The CDR3 DNA sequence: TGCAGTGCGTCGCCATACAATGAGCAGTTCTTC. Residues: CSASPYNEQFF.

Of note for this clone: Without the conserved terminal phenylalanine or tryptophan, this CDR3 likely stems from a read error. V gene TRBV7-3 combines with J gene TRBJ2-5; 8 positions match TRBD1. The CDR3 totals 15 residues. CDR1 is SGHTA and CDR2 is FQGTGA in the germline V gene. V lost 4 bases, J lost 1 base, and 5 bases stayed unmatched. CDR3 region: CASSSGQASQETQYL. CDR3 coding DNA: TGTGCCAGCAGCTCGGGACAGGCCTCCCAAGAGACCCAGTACCTC.

In this sample, this clone turned up a few times. The chain combines TRBV12-3 or TRBV12-4 with TRBJ1-2; 10 bases align to TRBD1. CDR3 length: 12 residues. Trimming took 9 bases from V and 4 from J; bases not matched to a gene: 2. CDR3 bases: TGTGCCAGGGGGGACAGGGGCTATGGCTACACCTTC. Its protein is CARGDRGYGYTF.

By share, this clone counts as medium-sized. The chain links TRBV20-1 to TRBJ1-2, with D tentatively TRBD1 (6 bases). Germline V gives CDR1 DFQATT, CDR2 SNEGSKA (reference sequence). With 6 bases removed from V and 7 bases from J, the gap between germline ends came to 18 bases. The CDR3 is 13 residues long. CDR3 coding DNA: TGCAGTGCACCGGACAGAGATCAAGGTGGCTACACCTTC. Protein sequence: CSAPDRDQGGYTF.

Comment on this clone: One junction end disagrees with the germline gene, perhaps due to a read error. The chain links TRBV5-1 to TRBJ1-2; possibly TRBD1 for D (5 bases). The CDR3 totals 14 residues. In germline, CDR1 is SGHRS, CDR2 YFSETQ. DNA for the CDR3: TGTGCCAGCAGCTTCGGACGGGGGAGCTATGGCTACACCTTC. Its protein product is CASSFGRGSYGYTF.

The rearrangement uses TRBV18 and TRBJ2-5; D perhaps matches TRBD2 (5 bases). Trimming removed 3 bases from V and 4 bases from J, with 9 bases in between. The germline CDR1 and CDR2 sequences are KGHSH and LQKENI. The CDR3 runs 13 residues. The CDR3 sequence is CASSPRGRETQYF. DNA for the CDR3: TGTGCCAGCTCACCCCGCGGGCGAGAGACCCAGTACTTC. Based on the CDR3 plus reference TRBV18 and TRBJ2-5, the full variable domain is NAGVMQNPRHLVRRRGQEARLRCSPMKGHSHVYWYRQLPEEGLKFMVYLQKENIIDESGMPKERFSAEFPKEGPSILRIQQVVRGDSAAYFCASSPRGRETQYFGPGTRLLVL.

This chain joins TRBV30 and TRBJ1-6; 8 bases are a match to TRBD1. Germline CDR1 GTSNPN, CDR2 SVGIG (reference sequence). This CDR3 contains 15 residues. The junction had 6 bases not matched to a gene; V was cut back by 1 base and J by 7 bases. As DNA, the CDR3 is TGTGCCTGGAGTGGATATGGACAGGGAAATTCACCCCTCCACTTT. The encoded protein is CAWSGYGQGNSPLHF.

The rearrangement links TRBV27 to TRBJ2-7; 8 positions agree with TRBD1. The germline CDR1 and CDR2 sequences are MNHEY and SMNVEV (reference sequence). V lost 6 bases, J lost 5 bases, and 6 bases stayed unmatched. The CDR3 contains 13 residues. CDR3 protein: CASRYGQGDEQYF. CDR3 coding DNA: TGTGCCAGCAGGTATGGACAGGGAGACGAGCAGTACTTC.

This chain uses TRBV9 with TRBJ1-6; the D is unclear. This CDR3 is 14 amino acids long. CDR1 is SGDLS and CDR2 is YYNGEE in the germline V gene. V was shortened by 0 bases and J by 5 bases, with 6 bases between the two germline ends. The CDR3 loop reads CASSVEDDNSPLHF. CDR3 in DNA: TGTGCCAGCAGCGTAGAGGATGATAATTCACCCCTCCACTTT.

This clone was counted once. The J gene is TRBJ2-5, the V gene TRBV20-1; 7 bases are a match to TRBD2. Looked up from germline, CDR1 is DFQATT and CDR2 is SNEGSKA (reference sequence). The length of the CDR3 is 14 residues. The V gene end was trimmed by 3 bases and the J gene end by 0 bases; junction bases not matched to a gene: 4. The CDR3 loop is CSASGGRYQETQYF. DNA of the CDR3: TGCAGTGCTAGCGGGGGGAGGTACCAAGAGACCCAGTACTTC.

In this sample, this clone turned up a few times. The chain joins TRBV10-3 to TRBJ2-1; D gene uncertain. CDR1 ENHRY and CDR2 SYGVKD come from the germline V gene. Trimming pared 7 bases from V and 4 bases from J, leaving 14 bases between. The CDR3 has 14 amino acids. DNA for the CDR3: TGTGCCATCATTGTAGGGCGGTATTACAATGAGCAGTTCTTC. Residues: CAIIVGRYYNEQFF.

In the case of this clone: The conserved phenylalanine or tryptophan is not found at the CDR3 terminus, so this likely reflects a read error. The chain uses TRBV27 and TRBJ1-2; perhaps TRBD1 as D (5 bases). The germline CDR1 and CDR2 sequences are MNHEY and SMNVEV (reference sequence). The V and J ends lost 0 bases and 8 bases respectively, with 16 bases between them. This CDR3 region has 15 residues. As DNA, the CDR3 is TGTGCCAGCAGTTTATCCGACAGCCCAGAGAGGGGCTACACCCTC. This gives the protein CASSLSDSPERGYTL.

V gene TRBV6-1 combines with J gene TRBJ2-1; tentatively, D is TRBD2 (6 bases). The CDR3 runs to 13 residues. Germline V CDR1 and CDR2: MNHNS, SASEGT. The ends were cut back, 6 bases at V and 7 bases at J, with 13 bases in the middle. CDR3 amino acids: CASRGLALNEQFF. The CDR3 coding sequence is TGTGCCAGCAGAGGTCTAGCGTTGAATGAGCAGTTCTTC.

For this clone: At one boundary the junction diverges from the germline segment, which might be a read error. The chain couples TRBV27 to TRBJ2-7, with 11 nucleotides matching TRBD1. The CDR3 has 17 amino acids. Germline V gene data show CDR1 as MNHEY and CDR2 as SMNVEV (reference sequence). CDR3 in DNA: TGTGCCAGCAGTCTCATCGCCCGCCCGGGACAGGGGGACGAGCAGTATTTC. This translates into CASSLIARPGQGDEQYF.

The chain uses TRBV9 and TRBJ1-1; weak D call: TRBD1 (6 bases). The CDR3 is made up of 15 amino acids. Trimming removed 0 bases from V and 11 bases from J, with 20 bases in between. Germline-derived CDR1 and CDR2 are SGDLS and YYNGEE. The CDR3 DNA is TGTGCCAGCAGCGTAGAGGCCGACAGGACCGGACTCGCTTTCTTT. It specifies CASSVEADRTGLAFF.

This clone counts as large. The rearrangement uses TRBV11-1 and TRBJ2-7; no definite D call. Between the trimmed V and J ends, which lost 5 bases and 0 bases, there was a span of 8 bases. The CDR3 totals 13 residues. CDR1 SGHAT and CDR2 FQDESV come from the germline V gene (reference sequence). The CDR3 spells CASSPKYSYEQYF. In DNA, the CDR3 is TGTGCCAGCAGCCCCAAATACTCCTACGAGCAGTACTTC.

This clone was observed a few times. The chain combines TRBV20-1 with TRBJ1-1, with no clear D. V was shortened by 1 base and J by 1 base, with 7 bases between the two germline ends. CDR3 length equals 13 residues. Germline V gene data show CDR1 as DFQATT and CDR2 as SNEGSKA (reference sequence). CDR3 sequence (DNA): TGCAGTGCTAGAGGGACCGCGAACACTGAAGCTTTCTTT. It yields the protein CSARGTANTEAFF.